This TCR beta chain was obtained from a study of vaccination and CD4 T cells after COVID-19. The wider study: Convalescent cases consisted of six males and four females, of whom two were Hispanic. The peptides that stimulated the cells were overlapping spike peptides from SARS-CoV-2, HCoV-NL63, HCoV-OC43 and HCoV-229E. Findings and limits, study-wide: The study found median SARS-CoV-2-reactive clonotypes rising from roughly 19 to 38, not significantly.

This sample's treatment: roughly 10-day PBMC culture with coronavirus spike peptide pools or control peptides (ViraFEST assay). V was cut by 5 bases and J by 2 bases, with 9 bases left in between. This CDR3 spans 14 amino acids. CDR1 and CDR2 from the germline V gene are SGHTA and FQGTGA. The study sequenced cultured CD4+ T cell DNA using the Oncomine TCR Beta short-read assay. Genomic DNA was isolated from CD4+ T cells that had been cultured. TCRdb reprocessed the PCR reads with MiXCR, giving one entry per CDR3 protein. The data contain about 20,000 distinct CDR3 sequences, around half of them singletons. To note about this clonotype: The antigen is unknown.

This sequence was found in a human donor who had recovered from COVID-19. The V gene is TRBV7-3, the J gene TRBJ2-2; D gene uncertain. The sample here was CD4+ T cells from blood, cultured in vitro, taken before SARS-CoV-2 vaccination. The CDR3 loop reads CASSPYTNTGELFF. As DNA, the CDR3 is TGTGCCAGCAGCCCCTATACAAACACCGGGGAGCTGTTTTTT.